This T cell receptor beta chain was profiled in a study of blood T cells in healthy people across ages. CDR1 SGHDN and CDR2 FVKESK come from the germline V gene. V gave up 6 bases and J gave up 12 bases; unmatched junction bases: 12. The CDR3 contains 15 residues. The authors ran a second PCR of roughly 6 to 12 cycles using a sample-barcoded 5' primer and a J-beta primer mix. One entry per CDR3 protein, called by TCRdb with MiXCR from the 5' RACE reads. The sample has some 700,000 distinct CDR3 sequences, roughly 47% seen once. The rearrangement links TRBV14 to TRBJ2-1; TRBD2 matches 12 bases. The receptor's source is a woman aged 55 to 70 in good health. Material for sequencing was blood. The CDR3 is CASSRLAGDSSGQFF. CDR3 sequence (DNA): TGTGCCAGCAGTCGACTAGCGGGAGATAGTAGTGGGCAGTTCTTC. The whole variable domain, filled in from reference TRBV14 and TRBJ2-1, reads EAGVTQFPSHSVIEKGQTVTLRCDPISGHDNLYWYRRVMGKEIKFLLHFVKESKQDESGMPNNRFLAERTGGTYSTLKVQPAELEDSGVYFCASSRLAGDSSGQFFGPGTRLTVL.